The sequence of this T cell receptor (beta chain) was determined in a study of CD8 T cells in ankylosing spondylitis. General study points: Earlier reports found some motif variants in synovial fluid and blood in reactive arthritis. Typical of ankylosing spondylitis blood, it appeared, was a TCR beta motif of under 10 highly homologous variants. In peripheral blood, disease-linked CD8+ clones occurred at relatively low frequencies. The authors reported significant enrichment of disease-linked clones in matched ankylosing spondylitis synovial fluid.

The ends lost 3 bases at V and 4 bases at J; junction bases unmatched: 12. The CDR3 spans 15 residues. CDR1 is DFQATT, CDR2 SNEGSKA, per germline (reference sequence). This clonotype was seen only a few times. Its antigen is still unknown. With molecular barcodes, quantitative 5'-RACE was used to make the TCR beta libraries. TCRdb itself ran the 5' RACE reads through MiXCR, one entry per CDR3 protein. The table lists more than 650,000 distinct CDR3 sequences, roughly 10% of them singletons. The sequenced sample consisted of blood, either unsorted or a sorted T cell fraction (not recorded which). This receptor was taken from a male donor with ankylosing spondylitis. This chain joins TRBV20-1 and TRBJ2-7; 7 bases are shared with TRBD2. CDR3 in DNA: TGCAGTGCTAGGGTTCTGGCGGGGGTATCATACGAGCAGTACTTC. This sequence encodes CSARVLAGVSYEQYF.